Listed here are 17 T cell receptor beta chains from one sample, sequenced in a study of cytomegalovirus exposure and HLA in healthy donors. The PCR ran on 60 Vbeta and 13 Jbeta primers. Libraries were prepared by immunoSEQ multiplex PCR; TCRdb keeps only in-frame clonotypes and omits some of them. Here the sample spans under 300,000 clones, 86% being singletons. The sequenced material came from PBMCs. These receptors were obtained from a man between 40 and 49 years old in good health and CMV-seropositive.

The genes are TRBV7-9 and TRBJ2-1; 9 bases match TRBD1. From germline, CDR1 is SEHNR and CDR2 FQNEAQ (reference sequence). V gave up 5 bases and J gave up 1 base; unmatched junction bases: 12. CDR3 length equals 18 residues. CDR3: CASSPPPRDRVSYNEQFF. The CDR3 bases are TGTGCCAGCAGCCCGCCGCCTCGGGACAGGGTGTCCTACAATGAGCAGTTCTTC.

The chain carries TRBV2 and TRBJ2-7; no firm D call. Trimming removed 6 bases at V and 3 bases at J, with 9 bases between. The CDR3 is 12 residues long. Per the germline V gene, CDR1 is SNHLY and CDR2 is FYNNEI. The CDR3 reads CASSTVFYEQYF. For the CDR3, the DNA is TGTGCCAGCAGCACAGTTTTCTACGAGCAGTACTTC.

The chain uses TRBV19 and TRBJ2-1; the match to TRBD2 covers 8 bases. This CDR3 has 14 amino acids. Germline CDR1 and CDR2: LNHDA and SQIVND (reference sequence). Trimming at V came to 2 bases and at J to 8 bases, leaving 5 bases not matched to a gene. CDR3 sequence reads: CASSIRAGEHEQFF. For the CDR3, the DNA is TGTGCCAGTAGTATACGAGCGGGAGAACATGAGCAGTTCTTC.

This chain connects TRBV28 to TRBJ2-1; maybe TRBD1 (5 bases). V lost 6 bases to trimming and J lost 8 bases, with 11 bases between them. There are 12 residues in the CDR3. Germline V gene lookup returns CDR1 MDHEN and CDR2 SYDVKM. In DNA, the CDR3 is TGTGCCAGCAGGGAAACCAGGGATGAGCAGTTCTTC. It yields the protein CASRETRDEQFF.

This sequence joins TRBV30 and TRBJ2-2; 8 bases line up with TRBD1. CDR3 size: 14 residues. CDR1 GTSNPN and CDR2 SVGIG come from the germline V gene (reference sequence). V was clipped by 3 bases and J by 6 bases; unmatched bases: 6. CDR3 sequence: CAWSGQGRAGELFF. In nucleotides, the CDR3 is TGTGCCTGGAGCGGACAGGGAAGGGCCGGGGAGCTGTTTTTT.

The V and J genes are TRBV10-3 and TRBJ1-5; D might be TRBD1 (5 bases). This CDR3 is built from 14 residues. V shed 3 bases and J shed 7 bases, with 13 bases lying between them. The germline V gene encodes CDR1 ENHRY and CDR2 SYGVKD. The CDR3 region is CAISDGGGGQPQHF. The CDR3 DNA reads as TGTGCCATCAGTGACGGCGGGGGGGGGCAGCCCCAGCATTTT.

V gene TRBV7-9 combines with J gene TRBJ2-3; 7 bases match TRBD1. In germline, CDR1 is SEHNR, CDR2 FQNEAQ (reference sequence). This CDR3 is 14 amino acids long. Trimming at V came to 5 bases and at J to 4 bases, leaving 6 bases not matched to a gene. The CDR3, as DNA: TGTGCCAGCAGCCATCCCCAGGGGGCAGATACGCAGTATTTT. Protein sequence: CASSHPQGADTQYF.

The chain uses TRBV28 and TRBJ1-5; D is uncertain. CDR3 size: 16 residues. V shed 4 bases and J shed 9 bases, with 22 bases lying between them. Germline V gives CDR1 MDHEN, CDR2 SYDVKM. CDR3 loop: CASSSESRRPRGPQHF. CDR3 nucleotide sequence: TGTGCCAGCAGTTCCGAGAGTAGGAGGCCTCGGGGGCCCCAGCATTTT.

With respect to this clone: Compared with germline, one end of the junction differs, possibly owing to a read error. J is TRBJ2-1 and V is TRBV6-5; the D gene is possibly TRBD2 (6 bases). CDR1 and CDR2 (germline): MNHEY, SVGAGI. This CDR3 spans 15 amino acids. The CDR3 DNA follows: TGTGCCAGCAGATACTGGGCTAGCGTATACAATGAGCAGTTCTTC. Encoded protein: CASRYWASVYNEQFF.

V usage is TRBV7-3 and J usage is TRBJ1-5; possible D gene TRBD1, 6 bases. Germline V CDR1 and CDR2: SGHTA, FQGTGA. This CDR3 is built from 18 residues. Trimming stripped 5 bases from V and 6 bases from J, with 26 bases between. The CDR3 loop is CASSPKARGSNSSQPQHF. CDR3 nucleotide sequence: TGTGCCAGCAGCCCAAAGGCCAGGGGAAGCAACTCATCTCAGCCCCAGCATTTT.

The genes are TRBV27 and TRBJ2-1, with D maybe TRBD1 (6 bases). The length of the CDR3 is 14 residues. CDR1 MNHEY and CDR2 SMNVEV come from the germline V gene (reference sequence). Trimming removed 4 bases at V and 8 bases at J, with 15 bases between. The CDR3 bases are TGTGCCAGCAGTTATTCGGCAGGGGTCTATGAGCAGTTCTTC. As protein: CASSYSAGVYEQFF.

The gene calls are TRBV21-1 and TRBJ2-7; the DNA was not used to check the table's D call, TRBD2. TRBV21-1 is termed a pseudogene. The CDR3 extends over 17 amino acids. CDR3 residues: CASSKDRRGVSSYEQYF. The CDR3, as DNA: TGTGCCAGCAGCAAAGATCGACGGGGGGTAAGCTCCTACGAGCAGTACTTC.

The rearrangement uses TRBV5-4 and TRBJ2-3, with TRBD2 identical over 8 bases. The CDR3 contains 15 residues. V was clipped by 3 bases and J by 0 bases; unmatched bases: 3. From germline, CDR1 is SGHNT and CDR2 YYREEE (reference sequence). The CDR3 here is CASSSGGTSTDTQYF. The CDR3 DNA reads TGTGCCAGCAGCTCGGGGGGGACTAGCACAGATACGCAGTATTTT.

The chain carries TRBV5-4 and TRBJ2-1, with D possibly being TRBD2 (6 bases). This CDR3 comprises 15 residues. Deletions cut 3 bases from V and 0 bases from J, with 10 bases between. Germline lookup yields CDR1 SGHNT and CDR2 YYREEE (reference sequence). The CDR3 loop is CASSYSGSSYNEQFF. The CDR3, as DNA: TGTGCCAGCAGCTACTCCGGGAGCTCCTACAATGAGCAGTTCTTC.

The genes are TRBV27 and TRBJ2-5; 9 nucleotides line up with TRBD2. The CDR3 consists of 13 residues. V trimming: 8 bases; J trimming: 5 bases; junction bases outside the gene matches: 6. Germline V CDR1 and CDR2: MNHEY, SMNVEV (reference sequence). The CDR3 DNA is TGTGCCAGCGGAATAGGACTAGCGGAGACCCAGTACTTC. Amino acid sequence: CASGIGLAETQYF.

This clone was recorded once. The gene calls are TRBV6-1 and TRBJ2-1; TRBD1 is a possible D gene (6 bases). Germline-derived CDR1 and CDR2 are MNHNS and SASEGT. The CDR3 loop spans 14 amino acids. V dropped 8 bases and J dropped 8 bases, with 19 bases sitting between them. This chain's CDR3 is CASGTGKAGDEQFF. The CDR3 DNA follows: TGTGCCAGCGGTACAGGGAAGGCCGGCGATGAGCAGTTCTTC.

V is TRBV19 and J is TRBJ2-5; 13 positions match TRBD2. The last part of the DNA fits TRBJ2-7 better; the J call may be wrong. The CDR3 extends over 14 amino acids. In germline, CDR1 is LNHDA, CDR2 SQIVND (reference sequence). Written as DNA, the CDR3 is TGTGCCACCTCGGGACTAGCGGGAAGCTACGAGCAGTACTTC. Its translation is CATSGLAGSYEQYF.